This TCR beta chain emerged from a study of response to subunit inactivated influenza vaccine. Germline trimming cut 5 bases from V and 5 bases from J; bases unmatched to any gene: 16. Germline values: CDR1 SEHNR, CDR2 FQNEAQ (reference sequence). This CDR3 is built from 17 residues. General observations from the study: Authors suggested seasonal influenza vaccinations each recruit few new T cells.

TCRdb recomputed calls from the RT-PCR reads with MiXCR, one row per CDR3 protein. The repertoire holds around 320,000 distinct CDR3 sequences, roughly 22% seen once, with approximately 10% in the top ten. This clonotype has only a few counts. Its target is not known. This chain uses TRBV7-9 with TRBJ1-1; 8 bases agree with TRBD1. Source: PBMCs from blood, taken approximately 20 months after vaccination. This TCR came from a man between 50 and 75 years old who received an inactivated influenza vaccine. CDR3 bases: TGTGCCAGCAGCCCCCCAACCGGGACAGGCTTGATTACTGAAGCTTTCTTT. Its translation is CASSPPTGTGLITEAFF.